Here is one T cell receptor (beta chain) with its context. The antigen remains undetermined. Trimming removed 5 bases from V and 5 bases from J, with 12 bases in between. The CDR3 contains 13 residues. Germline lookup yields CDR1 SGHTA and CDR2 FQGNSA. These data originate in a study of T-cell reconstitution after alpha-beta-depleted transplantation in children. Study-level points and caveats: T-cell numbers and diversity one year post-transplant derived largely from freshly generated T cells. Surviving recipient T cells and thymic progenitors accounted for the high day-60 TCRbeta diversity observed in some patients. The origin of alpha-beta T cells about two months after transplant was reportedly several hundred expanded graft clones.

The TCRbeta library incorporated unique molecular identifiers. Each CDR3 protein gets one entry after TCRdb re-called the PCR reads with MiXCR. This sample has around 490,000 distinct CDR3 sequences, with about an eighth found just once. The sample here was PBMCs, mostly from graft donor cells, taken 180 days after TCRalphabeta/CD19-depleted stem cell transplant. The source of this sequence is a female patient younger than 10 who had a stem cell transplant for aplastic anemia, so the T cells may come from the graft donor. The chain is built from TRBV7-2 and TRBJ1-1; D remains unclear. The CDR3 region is CASSNPTRTEAFF. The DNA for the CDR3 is TGTGCCAGCAGCAACCCGACAAGAACTGAAGCTTTCTTT.